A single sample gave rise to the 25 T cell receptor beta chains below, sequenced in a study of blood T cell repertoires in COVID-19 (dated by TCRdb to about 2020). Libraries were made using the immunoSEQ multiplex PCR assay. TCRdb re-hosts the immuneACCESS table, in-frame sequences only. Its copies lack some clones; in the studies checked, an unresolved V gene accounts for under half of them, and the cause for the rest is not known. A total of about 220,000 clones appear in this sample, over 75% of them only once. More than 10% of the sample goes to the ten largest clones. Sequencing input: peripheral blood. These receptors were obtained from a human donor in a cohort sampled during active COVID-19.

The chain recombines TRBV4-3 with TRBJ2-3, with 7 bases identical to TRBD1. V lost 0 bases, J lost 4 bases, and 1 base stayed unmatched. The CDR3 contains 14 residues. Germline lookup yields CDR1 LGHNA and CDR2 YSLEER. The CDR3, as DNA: TGCGCCAGCAGCCAAGATAGGGGGCCAGATACGCAGTATTTT. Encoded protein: CASSQDRGPDTQYF.

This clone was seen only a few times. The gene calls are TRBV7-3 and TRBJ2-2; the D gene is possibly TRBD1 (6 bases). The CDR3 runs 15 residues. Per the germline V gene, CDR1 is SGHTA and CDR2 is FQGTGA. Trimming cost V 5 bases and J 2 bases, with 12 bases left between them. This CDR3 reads CASSPGTPNTGELFF. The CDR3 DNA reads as TGTGCCAGCAGCCCAGGGACACCAAACACCGGGGAGCTGTTTTTT.

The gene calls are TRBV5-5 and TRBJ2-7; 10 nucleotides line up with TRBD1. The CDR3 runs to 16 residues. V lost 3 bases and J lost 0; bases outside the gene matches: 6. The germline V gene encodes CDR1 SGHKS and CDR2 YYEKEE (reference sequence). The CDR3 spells CASSSGTGALSYEQYF. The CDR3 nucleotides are TGTGCCAGCAGCTCCGGGACAGGGGCCCTCTCCTACGAGCAGTACTTC.

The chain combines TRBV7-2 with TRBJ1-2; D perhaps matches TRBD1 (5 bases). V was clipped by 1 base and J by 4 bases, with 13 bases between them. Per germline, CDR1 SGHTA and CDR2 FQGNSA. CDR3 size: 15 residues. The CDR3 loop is CASSLEQVAAYGYTF. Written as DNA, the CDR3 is TGTGCCAGCAGCTTAGAACAGGTGGCCGCCTATGGCTACACCTTC.

The CDR3 loop reads CASTIGSTGGPVEQYF. CDR3 nucleotide sequence: TGCGCCAGCACCATTGGCAGCACGGGAGGGCCGGTCGAGCAGTACTTC. This rearrangement joins TRBV5-1 to TRBJ2-7; 8 nucleotides match TRBD2. This CDR3 spans 16 amino acids. The germline V gene has CDR1 SGHRS and CDR2 YFSETQ. V shed 6 bases and J 6 bases; nucleotides not matched to a gene: 17.

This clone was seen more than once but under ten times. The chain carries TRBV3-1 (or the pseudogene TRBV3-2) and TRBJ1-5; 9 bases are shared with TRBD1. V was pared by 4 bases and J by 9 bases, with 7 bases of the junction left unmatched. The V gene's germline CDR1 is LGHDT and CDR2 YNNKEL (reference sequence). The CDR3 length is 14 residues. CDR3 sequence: CASSRGQGLSPQHF. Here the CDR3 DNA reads TGTGCCAGCAGCCGAGGACAGGGGCTTTCGCCCCAGCATTTT.

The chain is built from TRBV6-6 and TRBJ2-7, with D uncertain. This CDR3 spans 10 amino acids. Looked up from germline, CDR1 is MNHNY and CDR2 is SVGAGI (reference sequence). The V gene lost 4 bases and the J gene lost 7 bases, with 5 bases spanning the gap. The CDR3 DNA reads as TGTGCCAGCAGTTCTAAAGAGCAGTACTTC. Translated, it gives CASSSKEQYF.

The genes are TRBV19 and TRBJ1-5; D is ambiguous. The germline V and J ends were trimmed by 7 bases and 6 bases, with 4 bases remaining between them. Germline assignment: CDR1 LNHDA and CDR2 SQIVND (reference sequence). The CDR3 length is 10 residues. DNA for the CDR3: TGTGCCAGTAACATTCAGCCCCAGCATTTT. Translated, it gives CASNIQPQHF.

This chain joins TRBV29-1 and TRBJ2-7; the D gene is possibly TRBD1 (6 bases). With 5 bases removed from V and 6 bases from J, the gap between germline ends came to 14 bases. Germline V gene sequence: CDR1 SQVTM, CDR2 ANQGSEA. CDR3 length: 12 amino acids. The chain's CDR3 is CSVSPGVGEQYF. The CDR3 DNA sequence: TGCAGCGTTTCCCCAGGGGTAGGCGAGCAGTACTTC.

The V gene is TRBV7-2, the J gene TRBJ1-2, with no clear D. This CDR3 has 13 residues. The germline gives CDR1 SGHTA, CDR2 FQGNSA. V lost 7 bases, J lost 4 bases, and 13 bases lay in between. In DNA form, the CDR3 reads TGTGCCAGCACCCCGGAGGGCAGCTATGGCTACACCTTC. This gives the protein CASTPEGSYGYTF.

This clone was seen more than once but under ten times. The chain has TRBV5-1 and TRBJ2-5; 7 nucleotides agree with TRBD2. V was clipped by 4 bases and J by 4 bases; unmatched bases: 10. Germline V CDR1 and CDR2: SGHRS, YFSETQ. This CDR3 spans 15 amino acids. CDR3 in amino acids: CASSTGGGVGETQYF. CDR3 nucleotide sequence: TGCGCCAGCAGCACCGGGGGAGGGGTTGGAGAGACCCAGTACTTC.

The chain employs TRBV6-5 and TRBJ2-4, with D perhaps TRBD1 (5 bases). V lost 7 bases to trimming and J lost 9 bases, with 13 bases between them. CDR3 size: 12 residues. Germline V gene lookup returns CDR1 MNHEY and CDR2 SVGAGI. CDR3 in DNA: TGTGCCAGCAATCTCAGGGATTTCATTCAGTACTTC. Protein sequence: CASNLRDFIQYF.

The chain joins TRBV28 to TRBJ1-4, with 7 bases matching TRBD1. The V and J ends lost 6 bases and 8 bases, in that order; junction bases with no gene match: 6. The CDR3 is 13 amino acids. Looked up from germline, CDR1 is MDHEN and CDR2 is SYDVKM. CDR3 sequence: CASSPGTEEKLFF. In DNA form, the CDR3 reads TGTGCCAGCAGCCCCGGGACAGAAGAAAAACTGTTTTTT.

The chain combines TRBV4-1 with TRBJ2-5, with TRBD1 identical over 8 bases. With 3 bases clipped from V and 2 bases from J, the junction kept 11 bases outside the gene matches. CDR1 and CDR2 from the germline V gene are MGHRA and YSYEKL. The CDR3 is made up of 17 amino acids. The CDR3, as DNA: TGCGCCAGCAGCCAGCCGAGGGACCGGACAGGGCAAGAGACCCAGTACTTC. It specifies CASSQPRDRTGQETQYF.

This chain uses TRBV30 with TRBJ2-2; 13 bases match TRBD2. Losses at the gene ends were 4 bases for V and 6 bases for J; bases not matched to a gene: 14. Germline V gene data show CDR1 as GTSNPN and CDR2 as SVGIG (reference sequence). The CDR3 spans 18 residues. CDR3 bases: TGTGCCTGGATCCCCCCTGGACTAGCGGGAGTAGGGGCCGGGGAGCTGTTTTTT. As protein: CAWIPPGLAGVGAGELFF. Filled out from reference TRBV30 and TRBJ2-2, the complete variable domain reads SQTIHQWPATLVQPVGSPLSLECTVEGTSNPNLYWYRQAAGRGLQLLFYSVGIGQISSEVPQNLSASRPQDRQFILSSKKLLLSDSGFYLCAWIPPGLAGVGAGELFFGEGSRLTVL.

CDR3 loop: CATKSVYNEQFF. The CDR3 region has the DNA TGTGCCACCAAATCCGTTTACAATGAGCAGTTCTTC. The chain uses TRBV24-1 and TRBJ2-1, with D uncertain. The CDR3 is made up of 12 amino acids. Germline CDR1 and CDR2: KGHDR and SFDVKD. Trimming took 8 bases from V and 4 from J, leaving 8 bases between them.

The CDR3 sequence is CASTGGPSSGNTIYF. CDR3 nucleotides: TGTGCCAGCACCGGGGGTCCTAGCTCTGGAAACACCATATATTTT. V and J are TRBV6-5 and TRBJ1-3; TRBD1 is a possible D gene (5 bases). Trimming stripped 7 bases from V and 0 bases from J, with 13 bases between. CDR1 is MNHEY, CDR2 SVGAGI, per germline. The CDR3 runs 15 residues.

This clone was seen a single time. The CDR3 is CASSLAGGPGPNEQFF. The CDR3 DNA reads TGCGCCAGCAGCTTGGCGGGGGGGCCCGGGCCAAATGAGCAGTTCTTC. The chain joins TRBV5-1 to TRBJ2-1, with 8 bases matching TRBD2. Looked up from germline, CDR1 is SGHRS and CDR2 is YFSETQ. With 0 bases clipped from V and 7 bases from J, the junction kept 9 bases outside the gene matches. This CDR3 is built from 16 residues.

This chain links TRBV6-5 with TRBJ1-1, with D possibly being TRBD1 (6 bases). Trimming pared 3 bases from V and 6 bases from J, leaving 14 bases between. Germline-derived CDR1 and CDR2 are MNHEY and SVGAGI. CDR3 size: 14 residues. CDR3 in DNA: TGTGCCAGCAGTTATAGGGGGGGGAATCCTGAAGCTTTCTTT. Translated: CASSYRGGNPEAFF.

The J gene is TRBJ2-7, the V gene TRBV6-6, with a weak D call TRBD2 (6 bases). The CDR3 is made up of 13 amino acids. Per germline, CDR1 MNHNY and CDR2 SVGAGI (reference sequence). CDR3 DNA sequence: TGTGTAGCGCGCGGGGTTCCGGGAAGGGAGCAGTACTTC. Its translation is CVARGVPGREQYF.

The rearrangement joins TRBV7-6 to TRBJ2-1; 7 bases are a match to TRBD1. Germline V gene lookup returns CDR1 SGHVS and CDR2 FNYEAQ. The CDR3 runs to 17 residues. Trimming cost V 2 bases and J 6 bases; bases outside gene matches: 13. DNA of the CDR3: TGTGCCAGCAGCTTAACCGTCGGGACAGTCAAGCTCAATGAGCAGTTCTTC. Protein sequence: CASSLTVGTVKLNEQFF.

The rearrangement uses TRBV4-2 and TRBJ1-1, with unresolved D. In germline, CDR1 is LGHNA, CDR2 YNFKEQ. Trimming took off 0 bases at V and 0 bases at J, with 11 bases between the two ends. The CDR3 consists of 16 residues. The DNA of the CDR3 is TGTGCCAGCAGCCAAGACCAGGCAGGATTGAACACTGAAGCTTTCTTT. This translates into CASSQDQAGLNTEAFF.

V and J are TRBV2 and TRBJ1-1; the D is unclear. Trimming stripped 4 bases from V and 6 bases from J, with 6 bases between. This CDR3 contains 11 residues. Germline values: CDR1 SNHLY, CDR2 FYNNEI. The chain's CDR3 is CASSVVAEAFF. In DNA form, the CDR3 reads TGTGCCAGCAGTGTAGTCGCTGAAGCTTTCTTT. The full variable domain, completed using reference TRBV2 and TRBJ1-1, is EPEVTQTPSHQVTQMGQEVILRCVPISNHLYFYWYRQILGQKVEFLVSFYNNEISEKSEIFDDQFSVERPDGSNFTLKIRSTKLEDSAMYFCASSVVAEAFFGQGTRLTVV.

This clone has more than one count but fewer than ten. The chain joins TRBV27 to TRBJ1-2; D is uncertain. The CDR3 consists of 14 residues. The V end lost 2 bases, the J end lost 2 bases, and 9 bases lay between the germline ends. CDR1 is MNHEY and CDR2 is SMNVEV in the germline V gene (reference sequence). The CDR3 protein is CASSLHGENYGYTF. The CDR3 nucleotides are TGTGCCAGCAGTTTACACGGGGAAAACTATGGCTACACCTTC.

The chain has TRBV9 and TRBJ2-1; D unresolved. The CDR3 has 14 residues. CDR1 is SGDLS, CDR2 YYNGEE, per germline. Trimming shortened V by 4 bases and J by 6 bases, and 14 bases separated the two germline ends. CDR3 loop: CASSPRVNSNEQFF. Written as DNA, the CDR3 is TGTGCCAGCAGCCCCCGCGTAAACAGCAATGAGCAGTTCTTC.